This T cell receptor (beta chain) is from a study of blood T cell repertoires in COVID-19. About the research overall: COVID-19 samples, acute and convalescent, were from the United States, Italy and Spain. PBMCs, B-cell-depleted T cells, or T cells were the source of the cDNA or gDNA that made up the material.

Study processing details: Amplification of reference gene primers provided the estimated nucleated cell counts. Assay used: immunoSEQ multiplex PCR; TCRdb lists only in-frame clones, some missing. For V, J and clone size, that table is used; D and trimming come from the DNA. The table has about 36,000 clones, about 81% seen once; the top ten hold under 45%. The CDR3 spans 14 residues. Deletions cut 3 bases from V and 1 base from J, with 7 bases between. CDR1 LNHDA and CDR2 SQIVND come from the germline V gene (reference sequence). This receptor was identified in a human donor in a cohort sampled during active or convalescent COVID-19. The donor label of this sample is uncertain. The sample taken for sequencing was peripheral blood. This chain uses TRBV19 with TRBJ1-5; TRBD1 is a possible D gene (6 bases). CDR3 loop: CASSMRGSNQPQHF. The CDR3 DNA reads TGTGCCAGTAGTATGAGGGGGAGCAATCAGCCCCAGCATTTT.